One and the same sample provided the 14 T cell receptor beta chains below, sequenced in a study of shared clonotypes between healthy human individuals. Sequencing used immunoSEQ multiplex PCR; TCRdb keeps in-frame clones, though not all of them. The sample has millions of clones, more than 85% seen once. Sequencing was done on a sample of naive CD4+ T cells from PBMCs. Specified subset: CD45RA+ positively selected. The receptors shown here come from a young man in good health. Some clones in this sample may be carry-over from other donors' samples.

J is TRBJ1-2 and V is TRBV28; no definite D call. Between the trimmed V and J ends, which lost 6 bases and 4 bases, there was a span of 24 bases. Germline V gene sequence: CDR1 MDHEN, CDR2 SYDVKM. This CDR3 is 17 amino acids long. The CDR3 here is CASSNVGESQWGYGYTF. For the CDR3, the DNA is TGTGCCAGCAGCAACGTCGGGGAGTCCCAATGGGGCTATGGCTACACCTTC.

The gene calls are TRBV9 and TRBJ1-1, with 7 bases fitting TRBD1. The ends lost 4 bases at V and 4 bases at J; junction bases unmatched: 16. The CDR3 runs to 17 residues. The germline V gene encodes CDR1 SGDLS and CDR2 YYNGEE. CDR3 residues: CASSSRGVGTPATEAFF. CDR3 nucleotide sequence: TGTGCCAGCAGCTCCAGGGGGGTAGGGACTCCTGCCACTGAAGCTTTCTTT.

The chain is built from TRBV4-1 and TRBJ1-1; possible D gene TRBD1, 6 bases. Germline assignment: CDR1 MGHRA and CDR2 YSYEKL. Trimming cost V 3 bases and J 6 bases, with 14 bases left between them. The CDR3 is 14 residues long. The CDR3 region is CASSHPTGYAEAFF. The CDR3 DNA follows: TGCGCCAGCAGCCACCCAACAGGGTACGCTGAAGCTTTCTTT.

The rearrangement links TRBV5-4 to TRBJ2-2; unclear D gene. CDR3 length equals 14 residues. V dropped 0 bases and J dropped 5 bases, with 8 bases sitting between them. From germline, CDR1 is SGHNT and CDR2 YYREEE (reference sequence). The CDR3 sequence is CASSLEGLTGELFF. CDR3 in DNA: TGTGCCAGCAGCTTGGAAGGGCTAACCGGGGAGCTGTTTTTT.

The CDR3 loop is CASSSTGGPNQPQHF. The DNA for the CDR3 is TGTGCCAGCAGCTCCACAGGAGGTCCTAATCAGCCCCAGCATTTT. The rearrangement links TRBV7-9 to TRBJ1-5; perhaps TRBD1 as D (5 bases). In germline, CDR1 is SEHNR, CDR2 FQNEAQ (reference sequence). The V end was cut by 4 bases, the J end by 4 bases, with 14 bases between. This CDR3 has 15 amino acids.

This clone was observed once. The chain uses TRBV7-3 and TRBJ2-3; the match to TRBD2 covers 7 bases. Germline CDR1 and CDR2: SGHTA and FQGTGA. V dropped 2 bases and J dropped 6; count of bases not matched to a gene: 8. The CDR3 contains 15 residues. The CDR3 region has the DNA TGTGCCAGCAGCTTAGCGGCGGGAGCTGCGGATACGCAGTATTTT. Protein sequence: CASSLAAGAADTQYF. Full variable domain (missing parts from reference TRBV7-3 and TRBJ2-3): GAGVSQTPSNKVTEKGKYVELRCDPISGHTALYWYRQSLGQGPEFLIYFQGTGAADDSGLPNDRFFAVRPEGSVSTLKIQRTERGDSAVYLCASSLAAGAADTQYFGPGTRLTVL.

CDR3 DNA sequence: TGCGCCAGCAGCTTGTTTACTAGCGGGCTAACAGATACGCAGTATTTT. Amino acids: CASSLFTSGLTDTQYF. The chain recombines TRBV5-1 with TRBJ2-3; TRBD2 agrees at 9 bases. V lost 1 base and J lost 3; bases outside the gene matches: 6. The CDR3 contains 16 residues. Germline V gives CDR1 SGHRS, CDR2 YFSETQ.

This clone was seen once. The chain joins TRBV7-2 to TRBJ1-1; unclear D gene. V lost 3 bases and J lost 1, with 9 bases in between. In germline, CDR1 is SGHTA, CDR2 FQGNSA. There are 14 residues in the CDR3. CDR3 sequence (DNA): TGTGCCAGCAGCTTCCGGGAAGGGAACACTGAAGCTTTCTTT. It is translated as CASSFREGNTEAFF.

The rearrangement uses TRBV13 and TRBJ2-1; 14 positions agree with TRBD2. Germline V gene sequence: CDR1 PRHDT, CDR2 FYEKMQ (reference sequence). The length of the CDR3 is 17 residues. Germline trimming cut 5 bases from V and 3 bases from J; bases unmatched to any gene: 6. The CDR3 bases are TGTGCCAGCAGCCTTAGGACTAGCGGGAGGAACTACAATGAGCAGTTCTTC. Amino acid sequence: CASSLRTSGRNYNEQFF.

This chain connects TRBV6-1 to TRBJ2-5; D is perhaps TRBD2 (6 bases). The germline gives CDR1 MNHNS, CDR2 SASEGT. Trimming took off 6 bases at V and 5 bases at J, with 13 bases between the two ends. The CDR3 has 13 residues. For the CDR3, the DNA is TGTGCCAGCAGGGAGGTTGGGGGGGAGACCCAGTACTTC. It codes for CASREVGGETQYF.

Here the CDR3 DNA reads TGTGCCAGCAGCCAAGCGGGAAGGAGGGATACGCAGTATTTT. It encodes CASSQAGRRDTQYF. The chain uses TRBV7-7 and TRBJ2-3; 7 nucleotides match TRBD2. V trimming: 5 bases; J trimming: 6 bases; junction bases outside the gene matches: 8. The CDR3 is 14 residues long. Germline values: CDR1 SSHAT, CDR2 FNYEAQ (reference sequence). Drawing the rest from reference TRBV7-7 and TRBJ2-3, the complete variable domain is GAGVSQSPRYKVTKRGQDVTLRCDPISSHATLYWYQQALGQGPEFLTYFNYEAQPDKSGLPSDRFSAERPEGSISTLTIQRTEQRDSAMYRCASSQAGRRDTQYFGPGTRLTVL.

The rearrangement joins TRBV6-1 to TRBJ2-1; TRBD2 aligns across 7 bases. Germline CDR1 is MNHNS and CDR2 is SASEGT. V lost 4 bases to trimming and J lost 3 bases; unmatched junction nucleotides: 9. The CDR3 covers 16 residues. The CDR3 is CASSGLLSGNYNEQFF. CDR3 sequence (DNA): TGTGCCAGCAGTGGCCTTCTAAGCGGGAACTACAATGAGCAGTTCTTC.

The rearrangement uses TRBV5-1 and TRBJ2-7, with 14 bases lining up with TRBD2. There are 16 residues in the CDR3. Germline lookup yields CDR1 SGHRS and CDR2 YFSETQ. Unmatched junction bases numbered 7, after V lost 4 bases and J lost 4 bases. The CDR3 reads CASSPGLAGAGYEQYF. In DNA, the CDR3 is TGCGCCAGCAGCCCGGGACTAGCGGGAGCGGGGTACGAGCAGTACTTC.

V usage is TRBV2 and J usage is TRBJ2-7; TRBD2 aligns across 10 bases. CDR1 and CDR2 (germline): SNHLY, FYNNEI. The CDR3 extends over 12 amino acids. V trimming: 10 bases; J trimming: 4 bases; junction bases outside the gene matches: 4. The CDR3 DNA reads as TGTGCCACGGGACTAGCGCGGTACGAGCAGTACTTC. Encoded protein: CATGLARYEQYF.